This T cell receptor beta chain was sequenced in a study of T-cell reconstitution after alpha-beta-depleted transplantation in children. Study-wide points: Expanded clones from the graft, numbering several hundred, reportedly supplied alpha-beta T cells about two months after transplant.

A word on this clonotype: Its specificity is unknown.

V lost 2 bases and J 6 bases, leaving 8 bases between the germline ends. This CDR3 has 13 amino acids. The germline V gene has CDR1 MNHEY and CDR2 SVGAGI. Unique molecular identifiers tagged the TCRbeta library. TCRdb itself ran the PCR reads through MiXCR, one entry per CDR3 protein. The profile covers about 70,000 distinct CDR3 sequences, with roughly 11% appearing a single time and less than 15% taken by the ten largest. The specimen was PBMCs, collected before TCRalphabeta/CD19-depleted stem cell transplant. The TCR sequence derives from a boy between 10 and 17 years old with acute myeloid leukemia, due to receive a stem cell transplant. The chain joins TRBV6-5 to TRBJ1-5, with D unclear. The CDR3 region has the DNA TGTGCCAGCAGTTACCAAGGGATTCAGCCCCAGCATTTT. Residues: CASSYQGIQPQHF.